What follows are 2 T cell receptor beta chains derived from one specimen sequenced in a study of T cell repertoires in cytomegalovirus infection. MiXCR was run by TCRdb on the reads, yielding one entry per CDR3 protein. The sample yields 150,000 to 200,000 distinct CDR3 sequences, 13% to 15% seen once. The sample comprised PBMCs. All receptors derive from a human donor in good health (CMV status not recorded). Some clones in this sample may be carry-over from other donors' samples.

This chain uses TRBV27 with TRBJ1-1; D is perhaps TRBD1 (5 bases). Germline V gene lookup returns CDR1 MNHEY and CDR2 SMNVEV (reference sequence). V lost 5 bases and J 3 bases, leaving 13 bases between the germline ends. CDR3 length equals 14 residues. In DNA, the CDR3 is TGTGCCAGCAGTCCTCAAACGGGGGACACTGAAGCTTTCTTT. Protein sequence: CASSPQTGDTEAFF.

This chain's CDR3 is CASARGQEVDTIYF. CDR3 DNA: TGCGCCAGCGCTAGGGGACAGGAGGTTGACACCATATATTTT. This rearrangement joins TRBV10-2 to TRBJ1-3; TRBD1 agrees at 8 bases. Germline V CDR1 and CDR2: WSHSY, SAAADI. J gave up 8 bases and V 8 bases, and 11 bases lay outside the gene matches. The CDR3 spans 14 residues.